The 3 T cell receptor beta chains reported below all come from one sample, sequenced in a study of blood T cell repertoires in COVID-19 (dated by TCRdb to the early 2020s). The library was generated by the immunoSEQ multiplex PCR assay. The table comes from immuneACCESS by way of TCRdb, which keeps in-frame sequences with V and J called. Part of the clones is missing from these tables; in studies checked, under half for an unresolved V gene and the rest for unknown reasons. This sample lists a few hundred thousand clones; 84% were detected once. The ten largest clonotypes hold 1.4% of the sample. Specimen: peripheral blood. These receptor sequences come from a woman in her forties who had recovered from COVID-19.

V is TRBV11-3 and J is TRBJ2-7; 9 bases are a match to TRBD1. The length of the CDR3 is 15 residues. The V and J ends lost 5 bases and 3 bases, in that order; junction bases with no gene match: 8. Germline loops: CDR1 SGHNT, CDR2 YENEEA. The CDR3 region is CASSPGTGSLYEQYF. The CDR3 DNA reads TGTGCCAGCAGCCCGGGGACAGGGTCACTCTACGAGCAGTACTTC. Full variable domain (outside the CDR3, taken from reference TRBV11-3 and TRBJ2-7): EAGVVQSPRYKIIEKKQPVAFWCNPISGHNTLYWYLQNLGQGPELLIRYENEEAVDDSQLPKDRFSAERLKGVDSTLKIQPAELGDSAVYLCASSPGTGSLYEQYFGPGTRLTVT.

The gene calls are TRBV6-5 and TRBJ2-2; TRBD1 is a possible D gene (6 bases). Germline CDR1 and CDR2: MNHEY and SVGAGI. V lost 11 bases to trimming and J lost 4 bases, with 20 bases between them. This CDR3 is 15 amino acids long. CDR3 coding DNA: TGTGCCTCGCGGGCGATTACGGACAGCACCGGGGAGCTGTTTTTT. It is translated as CASRAITDSTGELFF.

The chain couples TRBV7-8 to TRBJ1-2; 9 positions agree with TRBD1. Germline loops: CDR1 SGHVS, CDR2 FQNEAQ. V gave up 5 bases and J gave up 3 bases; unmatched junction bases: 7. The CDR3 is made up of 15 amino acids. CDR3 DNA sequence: TGTGCCAGCAGCCTAAGACAGGGGGTTTACTATGGCTACACCTTC. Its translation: CASSLRQGVYYGYTF.